Shown below are 20 T cell receptor beta chains from a single sample sequenced in a study of cytomegalovirus exposure and HLA in healthy donors. PCR involved 60 Vbeta and 13 Jbeta primers. This table comes from immunoSEQ multiplex PCR, and its TCRdb copy is limited to in-frame clones, with some not included. The table has about 160,000 clones, roughly 80% seen once; the top ten hold 8.5%. The material sequenced was PBMCs. The receptors come from a male donor in good health and CMV-seropositive.

The V call is TRBV19, the J call TRBJ2-7; tentatively, D is TRBD2 (7 bases). Trimming pared 6 bases from V and 2 bases from J, leaving 20 bases between. Germline loops: CDR1 LNHDA, CDR2 SQIVND (reference sequence). CDR3 length equals 16 residues. The CDR3 bases are TGTGCCAGTAGCCCCTGGGGGGGCAGTGGGGCCTACGAGCAGTACTTC. Amino acids: CASSPWGGSGAYEQYF.

This sequence joins TRBV9 and TRBJ1-5; D is perhaps TRBD1 (5 bases). Trimming took off 4 bases at V and 4 bases at J, with 15 bases between the two ends. Germline V gene lookup returns CDR1 SGDLS and CDR2 YYNGEE. The CDR3 covers 15 residues. The CDR3 DNA follows: TGTGCCAGCAGCCCGGAAGGGGTAAGGAATCAGCCCCAGCATTTT. Translating gives CASSPEGVRNQPQHF.

CDR3 protein: CASRGTGGGIYNEQFF. CDR3 in DNA: TGTGCCAGCAGGGGAACAGGGGGGGGGATTTACAATGAGCAGTTCTTC. The chain employs TRBV7-6 and TRBJ2-1, with D possibly TRBD1 on 8 matching bases. Trimming shortened V by 6 bases and J by 4 bases, and 19 bases separated the two germline ends. The CDR3 covers 16 residues. Germline loops: CDR1 SGHVS, CDR2 FNYEAQ.

The sample holds one count of this clone. J is TRBJ2-5 and V is TRBV5-4; 9 bases are a match to TRBD1. CDR1 SGHNT and CDR2 YYREEE come from the germline V gene (reference sequence). The CDR3 is made up of 17 amino acids. The junction had 15 bases not matched to a gene; V was cut back by 4 bases and J by 5 bases. The CDR3 loop reads CASSRAPGQGPGETQYF. Here the CDR3 DNA reads TGTGCCAGCAGCCGCGCACCGGGACAGGGCCCGGGTGAGACCCAGTACTTC.

This chain uses TRBV11-2 with TRBJ2-5, with a weak D call TRBD1 (6 bases). Germline lookup yields CDR1 SGHAT and CDR2 FQNNGV. This CDR3 region has 15 residues. The V gene lost 5 bases and the J gene lost 9 bases, with 22 bases spanning the gap. This CDR3 is CASSTIKDRRNSQYF. The CDR3, as DNA: TGTGCCAGCAGCACTATAAAGGACAGACGGAATTCCCAGTACTTC.

The V call is TRBV9, the J call TRBJ1-5; perhaps TRBD1 as D (6 bases). The germline V gene has CDR1 SGDLS and CDR2 YYNGEE. CDR3 size: 16 residues. Trimming shortened V by 0 bases and J by 6 bases, and 16 bases separated the two germline ends. The CDR3 loop is CASSVGRRTQGQPQHF. The CDR3 DNA sequence: TGTGCCAGCAGCGTAGGAAGGAGGACACAGGGTCAGCCCCAGCATTTT.

Here the CDR3 DNA reads TGCGCCAGCAGCTCCGAGGCAGGGGGTTTGGGTAATGAAAAACTGTTTTTT. This sequence encodes CASSSEAGGLGNEKLFF. This chain links TRBV4-3 with TRBJ1-4; TRBD1 agrees at 7 bases. V was clipped by 5 bases and J by 4 bases; unmatched bases: 13. Germline CDR1 LGHNA, CDR2 YSLEER. CDR3 length: 17 residues.

This chain uses TRBV4-3 with TRBJ2-1; D is unclear. The CDR3 contains 15 residues. CDR1 and CDR2 from the germline V gene are LGHNA and YSLEER. V gave up 3 bases and J gave up 0 bases, with 9 bases separating them. This CDR3 reads CASSHETSSYNEQFF. Here the CDR3 DNA reads TGCGCCAGCAGCCATGAGACAAGCTCCTACAATGAGCAGTTCTTC.

The chain joins TRBV4-3 to TRBJ1-1, with no clear D. CDR1 LGHNA and CDR2 YSLEER come from the germline V gene. Trimming removed 1 base at V and 0 bases at J, with 12 bases between. The CDR3 totals 16 residues. The CDR3 coding sequence is TGCGCCAGCAGCCAAGGGAGTGTTCTCATGAACACTGAAGCTTTCTTT. It yields the protein CASSQGSVLMNTEAFF.

The chain combines TRBV11-2 with TRBJ1-2; TRBD1 is a possible D gene (6 bases). Trimming shortened V by 2 bases and J by 14 bases, and 15 bases separated the two germline ends. The CDR3 extends over 12 amino acids. Germline lookup yields CDR1 SGHAT and CDR2 FQNNGV. The CDR3 DNA is TGTGCCAGCAGCTTATCTGCGACAGGAGGAACCTTC. The encoded protein is CASSLSATGGTF.

V and J are TRBV6-6 and TRBJ2-7; D perhaps matches TRBD1 (6 bases). The germline V gene encodes CDR1 MNHNY and CDR2 SVGAGI (reference sequence). This CDR3 is built from 14 residues. V shed 8 bases and J shed 3 bases, with 17 bases lying between them. In DNA, the CDR3 is TGTGCCAGCGTCATGGACAGTACAGTCTACGAGCAGTACTTC. Its protein is CASVMDSTVYEQYF.

This clone was counted between two and nine times. This chain links TRBV10-3 with TRBJ1-4; D possibly corresponds to TRBD1 (5 bases). V was pared by 2 bases and J by 5 bases, with 9 bases between. CDR3 length: 14 amino acids. Germline V gene lookup returns CDR1 ENHRY and CDR2 SYGVKD. CDR3 in amino acids: CAISEGGKNEKLFF. DNA of the CDR3: TGTGCCATCAGTGAGGGGGGGAAGAATGAAAAACTGTTTTTT.

The chain links TRBV5-6 to TRBJ1-5, with a weak D call TRBD1 (5 bases). CDR1 and CDR2 from the germline V gene are SGHDT and YYEEEE. V lost 4 bases and J 0 bases, leaving 8 bases between the germline ends. The CDR3 sequence is 14 residues long. CDR3 bases: TGTGCCAGCAGCCGGACATTTAGCAATCAGCCCCAGCATTTT. Translating gives CASSRTFSNQPQHF.

This clone was observed a single time. V and J are TRBV13 and TRBJ2-3; D is possibly TRBD1 (6 bases). This CDR3 is 17 amino acids long. Between the trimmed V and J ends, which lost 3 bases and 1 base, there was a span of 17 bases. Germline values: CDR1 PRHDT, CDR2 FYEKMQ (reference sequence). In DNA, the CDR3 is TGTGCCAGCAGCTTCCTTATAACAGGGACGGGCACAGATACGCAGTATTTT. Protein sequence: CASSFLITGTGTDTQYF.

The V and J genes are TRBV18 and TRBJ1-4; no firm D call. Germline V lookup: CDR1 KGHSH, CDR2 LQKENI. The CDR3 covers 15 residues. Trimming took 0 bases from V and 2 from J, leaving 7 bases between them. This CDR3 reads CASSPPRQTNEKLFF. In DNA, the CDR3 is TGTGCCAGCTCACCACCTCGCCAGACTAATGAAAAACTGTTTTTT. Based on the CDR3 plus reference TRBV18 and TRBJ1-4, the full variable domain is NAGVMQNPRHLVRRRGQEARLRCSPMKGHSHVYWYRQLPEEGLKFMVYLQKENIIDESGMPKERFSAEFPKEGPSILRIQQVVRGDSAAYFCASSPPRQTNEKLFFGSGTQLSVL.

This clone came up a few times. The chain has TRBV27 and TRBJ2-1; TRBD2 agrees at 7 bases. There are 15 residues in the CDR3. Trimming took 2 bases from V and 4 from J; bases not matched to a gene: 5. Germline lookup yields CDR1 MNHEY and CDR2 SMNVEV (reference sequence). In DNA form, the CDR3 reads TGTGCCAGCAGTTTAGCGGGAGAAGGGTACAATGAGCAGTTCTTC. Translating gives CASSLAGEGYNEQFF.

The V call is TRBV4-1, the J call TRBJ2-7; TRBD2 matches at 11 bases. The length of the CDR3 is 18 residues. The germline CDR1 and CDR2 sequences are MGHRA and YSYEKL. The V and J ends lost 1 base and 1 base, in that order; junction bases with no gene match: 9. This chain's CDR3 is CASSQGSTRLAGSYEQYF. As DNA, the CDR3 is TGCGCCAGCAGCCAAGGATCCACCAGACTAGCGGGATCCTACGAGCAGTACTTC.

The rearrangement joins TRBV9 to TRBJ1-4; TRBD1 is a possible D gene (6 bases). CDR1 and CDR2 (germline): SGDLS, YYNGEE. The CDR3 is 13 residues long. Trimming removed 4 bases from V and 8 bases from J, with 12 bases in between. The CDR3 coding sequence is TGTGCCAGCAGCCGGGACATAGAAGAAAAACTGTTTTTT. Protein: CASSRDIEEKLFF. The whole variable domain, filled in from reference TRBV9 and TRBJ1-4, reads DSGVTQTPKHLITATGQRVTLRCSPRSGDLSVYWYQQSLDQGLQFLIQYYNGEERAKGNILERFSAQQFPDLHSELNLSSLELGDSALYFCASSRDIEEKLFFGSGTQLSVL.

This clone was seen more than once but under ten times. This chain uses TRBV5-1 with TRBJ1-6; a weak D match, TRBD1 (5 bases). The CDR3 has 14 amino acids. The V end lost 4 bases, the J end lost 8 bases, and 13 bases lay between the germline ends. Germline V CDR1 and CDR2: SGHRS, YFSETQ. The CDR3 DNA is TGCGCCAGCAGCCCCGGGACTTCGGATTCACCCCTCCACTTT. It specifies CASSPGTSDSPLHF.

The chain is built from TRBV18 and TRBJ2-5; 7 nucleotides match TRBD1. Germline CDR1 KGHSH, CDR2 LQKENI. V gave up 8 bases and J gave up 4 bases; unmatched junction bases: 7. This CDR3 region has 13 residues. The CDR3 is CASADRVRETQYF. In DNA form, the CDR3 reads TGTGCCAGCGCCGACAGGGTACGAGAGACCCAGTACTTC.